These 24 T cell receptor beta chains share one sample of origin, sequenced in a study of OX40 agonist ivuxolimab in advanced cancers. The protocol was immunoSEQ multiplex PCR, while the TCRdb copy is restricted to in-frame clones and leaves out a portion. This sample has just under 75,000 clones, with 80% to 95% found just once. Sequenced here: CD4+ or CD8+ T cells sorted from blood, sampled in a trial of the OX40 agonist ivuxolimab. These receptor sequences come from an adult with an advanced solid tumor such as melanoma, head and neck, liver or kidney cancer.

J is TRBJ1-5 and V is TRBV10-3; a possible D gene is TRBD1 (6 bases). The germline CDR1 and CDR2 sequences are ENHRY and SYGVKD. The CDR3 length is 15 residues. Between the trimmed V and J ends, which lost 6 bases and 0 bases, there was a span of 12 bases. CDR3 region: CAISSSGDSNQPQHF. The CDR3 nucleotides are TGTGCCATCAGCTCCTCAGGGGATAGCAATCAGCCCCAGCATTTT.

The V call is TRBV7-2, the J call TRBJ2-5; the match to TRBD2 covers 10 bases. Germline-derived CDR1 and CDR2 are SGHTA and FQGNSA. This CDR3 is 16 amino acids long. Trimming at V came to 5 bases and at J to 1 base, leaving 7 bases not matched to a gene. The CDR3 spells CASSASGSGFQETQYF. In DNA form, the CDR3 reads TGTGCCAGCAGCGCTAGCGGGAGTGGGTTCCAAGAGACCCAGTACTTC.

This chain links TRBV27 with TRBJ2-1, with no clear D. Germline-derived CDR1 and CDR2 are MNHEY and SMNVEV (reference sequence). The CDR3 has 13 amino acids. V lost 1 base, J lost 8 bases, and 9 bases lay in between. CDR3 in DNA: TGTGCCAGCAGTTTATGGGCGTCGGATGAGCAGTTCTTC. As protein: CASSLWASDEQFF.

The genes are TRBV4-1 and TRBJ2-7; 7 nucleotides agree with TRBD1. The CDR3 sequence is 16 residues long. CDR1 is MGHRA and CDR2 is YSYEKL in the germline V gene. The V gene end was trimmed by 2 bases and the J gene end by 3 bases; junction bases not matched to a gene: 10. The CDR3 protein is CASSQFIVGQVYEQYF. As DNA, the CDR3 is TGCGCCAGCAGCCAATTTATTGTAGGACAGGTCTACGAGCAGTACTTC.

The J gene is TRBJ2-1, the V gene TRBV7-2; maybe TRBD2 (5 bases). Trimming took off 1 base at V and 3 bases at J, with 7 bases between the two ends. The CDR3 has 14 residues. Germline V gene data show CDR1 as SGHTA and CDR2 as FQGNSA. The CDR3 DNA follows: TGTGCCAGCAGCTTAGTCGGGATCTACAATGAGCAGTTCTTC. This gives the protein CASSLVGIYNEQFF.

The CDR3 protein is CAIKDGRYEQYF. CDR3 in DNA: TGTGCCATCAAGGACGGACGATACGAGCAGTACTTC. J is TRBJ2-7 and V is TRBV10-3; the D is unclear. Trimming took 7 bases from V and 4 from J, leaving 11 bases between them. This CDR3 comprises 12 residues. The germline V gene has CDR1 ENHRY and CDR2 SYGVKD.

The gene calls are TRBV19 and TRBJ1-2; perhaps TRBD1 as D (5 bases). The CDR3 is made up of 13 amino acids. The germline gives CDR1 LNHDA, CDR2 SQIVND (reference sequence). V dropped 7 bases and J dropped 11 bases, with 20 bases sitting between them. CDR3 region: CASISTDRGRYTF. CDR3 DNA sequence: TGTGCCAGTATCTCGACAGACCGGGGGAGGTACACCTTC.

V is TRBV12-5 and J is TRBJ1-3; 9 nucleotides align to TRBD1. There are 16 residues in the CDR3. Germline CDR1 and CDR2: LGHNT and FRNRAP. V lost 2 bases to trimming and J lost 2 bases; unmatched junction nucleotides: 4. The CDR3 here is CASGLITGGAGNTIYF. In DNA form, the CDR3 reads TGTGCTAGTGGTTTGATCACAGGGGGCGCTGGAAACACCATATATTTT.

This CDR3 reads CASSPPGGSFFSEQFF. The DNA of the CDR3 is TGTGCCAGCTCACCACCGGGCGGGAGTTTCTTTTCTGAGCAGTTCTTC. The rearrangement joins TRBV18 to TRBJ2-1; the match to TRBD2 covers 7 bases. Germline CDR1 reads KGHSH; CDR2 reads LQKENI. After removal of 0 bases from V and 9 bases from J, the junction contained 11 bases not matched to a gene. CDR3 length: 16 amino acids.

V is TRBV10-1 and J is TRBJ1-1, with D hard to call. The V end was cut by 7 bases, the J end by 5 bases, with 14 bases between. Germline V gene lookup returns CDR1 WNHNN and CDR2 SYGVQD (reference sequence). The CDR3 runs 13 residues. Here the CDR3 reads CASKADGWTEAFF. DNA for the CDR3: TGCGCCAGCAAAGCGGATGGATGGACTGAAGCTTTCTTT.

The chain has TRBV11-2 and TRBJ2-4; 8 nucleotides match TRBD2. The CDR3 spans 14 residues. Germline loops: CDR1 SGHAT, CDR2 FQNNGV. V shed 8 bases, J shed 8 bases, and the junction held 11 bases outside the gene matches. The CDR3 is CASHGGATAHIQYF. DNA of the CDR3: TGTGCCAGCCACGGGGGGGCGACTGCCCACATTCAGTACTTC.

J is TRBJ1-1 and V is TRBV5-1; unclear D gene. Looked up from germline, CDR1 is SGHRS and CDR2 is YFSETQ. V lost 4 bases and J 1 base, leaving 11 bases between the germline ends. CDR3 size: 14 residues. The CDR3 DNA sequence: TGCGCCAGCAGCCCCGGATGGCAGAACACTGAAGCTTTCTTT. This sequence encodes CASSPGWQNTEAFF.

The chain joins TRBV29-1 to TRBJ1-1; D unclear. V shed 7 bases and J shed 1 base, with 16 bases lying between them. CDR1 SQVTM and CDR2 ANQGSEA come from the germline V gene. The CDR3 sequence is 14 residues long. In nucleotides, the CDR3 is TGCAGCGCCAAGGGCCCCCGATGGAACACTGAAGCTTTCTTT. It yields the protein CSAKGPRWNTEAFF.

The V call is TRBV7-2, the J call TRBJ2-5, with no clear D. Germline V gene data show CDR1 as SGHTA and CDR2 as FQGNSA. V lost 4 bases and J 1 base, leaving 7 bases between the germline ends. The CDR3 is made up of 13 amino acids. CDR3: CASSWRTQETQYF. CDR3 coding DNA: TGTGCCAGCAGCTGGCGGACCCAAGAGACCCAGTACTTC.

The chain combines TRBV2 with TRBJ2-2; D is possibly TRBD2 (6 bases). Germline V gene data show CDR1 as SNHLY and CDR2 as FYNNEI. The CDR3 runs to 16 residues. V was trimmed by 2 bases and J by 2 bases, leaving 12 bases between them. As DNA, the CDR3 is TGTGCCAGCAGTGAATCTAGCGTCCATAACACCGGGGAGCTGTTTTTT. Residues: CASSESSVHNTGELFF.

In the case of this clone: One end of the junction varies from germline; a read error may be responsible. The chain has TRBV11-2 and TRBJ2-7; TRBD1 or TRBD2 may be the D gene (5 bases each). The CDR3 loop spans 13 amino acids. Germline V lookup: CDR1 SGHAT, CDR2 FQNNGV. CDR3 nucleotide sequence: TGTGCCAGCAGCTTAGAGAGGGGAGACCGCTCCAACTTC. Amino acid sequence: CASSLERGDRSNF.

This rearrangement joins TRBV5-1 to TRBJ1-1, with D maybe TRBD1 (5 bases). Germline-derived CDR1 and CDR2 are SGHRS and YFSETQ. CDR3 length equals 15 residues. Trimming shortened V by 4 bases and J by 0 bases, and 13 bases separated the two germline ends. DNA for the CDR3: TGCGCCAGCAGCCAGCAGACAGCTCTGAACACTGAAGCTTTCTTT. This gives the protein CASSQQTALNTEAFF. The variable domain in full, with the rest retrieved from reference TRBV5-1 and TRBJ1-1, is KAGVTQTPRYLIKTRGQQVTLSCSPISGHRSVSWYQQTPGQGLQFLFEYFSETQRNKGNFPGRFSGRQFSNSRSEMNVSTLELGDSALYLCASSQQTALNTEAFFGQGTRLTVV.

The rearrangement uses TRBV6-5 and TRBJ1-6; D gene ambiguous. Per germline, CDR1 MNHEY and CDR2 SVGAGI. V dropped 6 bases and J dropped 5 bases, with 5 bases sitting between them. The CDR3 contains 12 residues. The DNA for the CDR3 is TGTGCCAGCAGATTAAATAATTCACCCCTCCACTTT. This encodes CASRLNNSPLHF.

This clone was found once. The chain combines TRBV5-1 with TRBJ1-4; D is ambiguous. The CDR3 totals 16 residues. Germline CDR1 is SGHRS and CDR2 is YFSETQ. Trimming shortened V by 0 bases and J by 0 bases, and 9 bases separated the two germline ends. For the CDR3, the DNA is TGCGCCAGCAGCTTGGGGTGGGATGCAACTAATGAAAAACTGTTTTTT. As protein: CASSLGWDATNEKLFF.

This clone was seen only once. CDR3 in DNA: TGCGCCAGCAGTGTTGATAGGACTAGGAACACCGGGGAGCTGTTTTTT. Residues: CASSVDRTRNTGELFF. The chain carries TRBV10-2 and TRBJ2-2, with 7 bases aligning to TRBD2. V gave up 4 bases and J gave up 1 base; unmatched junction bases: 6. CDR3 length: 16 amino acids. Germline assignment: CDR1 WSHSY and CDR2 SAAADI.

The rearrangement joins TRBV11-2 to TRBJ1-4; no clear D gene. Germline CDR1 SGHAT, CDR2 FQNNGV. Trimming stripped 0 bases from V and 7 bases from J, with 9 bases between. This CDR3 is built from 14 residues. The DNA for the CDR3 is TGTGCCAGCAGCTTAGATTACCTCCCTGAAAAACTGTTTTTT. Translated: CASSLDYLPEKLFF.

V and J are TRBV7-9 and TRBJ1-1; the D is unclear. Trimming took off 6 bases at V and 5 bases at J, with 22 bases between the two ends. From germline, CDR1 is SEHNR and CDR2 FQNEAQ (reference sequence). The CDR3 runs 16 residues. The CDR3 coding sequence is TGTGCCAGCAGTCGAACAGACACCGGTTCGAGGACTGAAGCTTTCTTT. Translated, it gives CASSRTDTGSRTEAFF.

The gene calls are TRBV30 and TRBJ1-3; a weak D match, TRBD1 (6 bases). Germline assignment: CDR1 GTSNPN and CDR2 SVGIG (reference sequence). Trimming shortened V by 5 bases and J by 0 bases, and 20 bases separated the two germline ends. This CDR3 contains 17 residues. CDR3 sequence reads: CAWGWGTSTGSGNTIYF. CDR3 nucleotides: TGTGCCTGGGGATGGGGGACATCCACGGGCTCTGGAAACACCATATATTTT.

The CDR3 is CASSLGQGDTGELFF. The CDR3 coding sequence is TGTGCCAGCAGCTTAGGACAGGGCGACACCGGGGAGCTGTTTTTT. The chain has TRBV7-9 and TRBJ2-2; 7 bases fit TRBD1. This CDR3 is built from 15 residues. V lost 1 base to trimming and J lost 3 bases; unmatched junction nucleotides: 2. In germline, CDR1 is SEHNR, CDR2 FQNEAQ (reference sequence).